The clone carrying this T cell receptor beta chain was detected only a few times. The antigen remains undetermined. This sample is part of a study of CD8 T cells in ankylosing spondylitis. Overall study results and limits: Matched ankylosing spondylitis synovial fluid reportedly showed significant enrichment of disease-linked clones. The study identified a TCR beta motif of several highly homologous variants that appeared characteristic of ankylosing spondylitis blood.

Between the trimmed V and J ends, which lost 5 bases and 8 bases, there was a span of 16 bases. The CDR3 is 13 residues long. The V gene's germline CDR1 is SGHRS and CDR2 YFSETQ. TCRdb processed the 5' RACE reads anew with MiXCR; each CDR3 protein has one entry. The sample holds about 480,000 distinct CDR3 sequences, 17% seen once. Source material: blood, either unsorted or a sorted T cell fraction (not recorded which). The chain joins TRBV5-1 to TRBJ1-2; no reliable D call. The source is a male donor with ankylosing spondylitis. The CDR3 loop reads CASSYERGYGYTF. The CDR3 DNA follows: TGCGCCAGCAGTTATGAACGGGGATACGGCTACACCTTC.